A single sample is the source of the 13 T cell receptor beta chains below, sequenced in a study of T cells in Graves' hyperthyroidism and ophthalmopathy. RNA transcripts provided the source from which TCR beta CDR3 regions were amplified. The HTBI primer set drove a first-round RT-PCR of the TCR CDR3. Using its own MiXCR run on the multiplex PCR reads, TCRdb lists one record per CDR3 protein. The sample contains some 550,000 distinct CDR3 sequences, about 16% of which appear only once. The material sequenced was blood. Receptor source: a woman aged 40 to 50 with Graves' ophthalmopathy.

This clonotype came up many times. This chain connects TRBV5-1 to TRBJ2-1; no definite D call. Germline V gene sequence: CDR1 SGHRS, CDR2 YFSETQ. Trimming cost V 0 bases and J 6 bases, with 7 bases left between them. CDR3 length: 13 residues. The CDR3 DNA sequence: TGCGCCAGCAGCTTGGGCGGCATCAATGAGCAGTTCTTC. It specifies CASSLGGINEQFF.

This clonotype was detected many times. The chain uses TRBV7-9 and TRBJ2-1; TRBD2 might be the D (5 bases). The CDR3 consists of 14 residues. The V end lost 1 base, the J end lost 5 bases, and 9 bases lay between the germline ends. CDR1 is SEHNR and CDR2 is FQNEAQ in the germline V gene (reference sequence). CDR3 nucleotides: TGTGCCAGCAGCTTAGTACTGAGGGACAATGAGCAGTTCTTC. It translates to CASSLVLRDNEQFF.

This clonotype was observed a handful of times. This rearrangement joins TRBV6-1 to TRBJ2-7; 11 bases agree with TRBD2. V was pared by 6 bases and J by 4 bases, with 8 bases of the junction left unmatched. The CDR3 has 15 residues. Per the germline V gene, CDR1 is MNHNS and CDR2 is SASEGT. The CDR3 nucleotides read TGTGCCAGCAGGTATCCCGGGACTAGCGGATACGAGCAGTACTTC. This codes for CASRYPGTSGYEQYF.

This clonotype occurred many times. The rearrangement uses TRBV3-1 and TRBJ1-1, with D hard to call. Germline CDR1 and CDR2: LGHDT and YNNKEL (reference sequence). This CDR3 has 15 amino acids. V was clipped by 1 base and J by 0 bases, with 9 bases between them. CDR3 amino acids: CASSQGRRVNTEAFF. In DNA form, the CDR3 reads TGTGCCAGCAGCCAAGGGCGACGAGTGAACACTGAAGCTTTCTTT.

This clonotype was counted only a few times. The chain has TRBV12-3 or TRBV12-4 and TRBJ1-2, with a tentative D call TRBD1 (5 bases). The V end lost 5 bases, the J end lost 6 bases, and 19 bases lay between the germline ends. The CDR3 contains 15 residues. CDR3 amino acids: CASSPQDAGPNGYTF. CDR3 bases: TGTGCCAGCAGTCCCCAGGACGCAGGGCCCAATGGCTACACCTTC.

V usage is TRBV6-5 and J usage is TRBJ2-6; no firm D call. The CDR3 spans 16 residues. Germline lookup yields CDR1 MNHEY and CDR2 SVGAGI. Trimming took off 2 bases at V and 0 bases at J, with 8 bases between the two ends. CDR3: CASSYRRDSGANVLTF. The DNA for the CDR3 is TGTGCCAGCAGTTACAGAAGAGACTCTGGGGCCAACGTCCTGACTTTC.

This clonotype was seen a few times. The rearrangement joins TRBV9 to TRBJ2-5; 7 bases line up with TRBD1. The length of the CDR3 is 14 residues. Per the germline V gene, CDR1 is SGDLS and CDR2 is YYNGEE. Trimming cost V 4 bases and J 6 bases; bases outside gene matches: 9. Here the CDR3 reads CASSTGDPGKTQYF. CDR3 sequence (DNA): TGTGCCAGCAGCACAGGGGACCCCGGAAAGACCCAGTACTTC.

CDR3 in amino acids: CATSRANTGELFF. The CDR3 coding sequence is TGTGCCACCAGCAGAGCGAACACCGGGGAGCTGTTTTTT. The chain carries TRBV15 and TRBJ2-2; D gene uncertain. The CDR3 loop spans 13 amino acids. Per the germline V gene, CDR1 is LNHNV and CDR2 is YYDKDF (reference sequence). Deletions cut 1 base from V and 0 bases from J, with 0 bases between.

This clonotype was detected ten times or more. CDR3 sequence reads: CASSYLPGLAGSSYNEQFF. Written as DNA, the CDR3 is TGTGCCAGCAGTTACCTCCCGGGACTAGCGGGCAGCTCCTACAATGAGCAGTTCTTC. The genes are TRBV6-6 and TRBJ2-1, with TRBD2 matching over 12 bases. J was trimmed by 0 bases and V by 2 bases; bases with no gene match: 8. CDR3 length equals 19 residues. The germline CDR1 and CDR2 sequences are MNHNY and SVGAGI (reference sequence).

This clonotype was observed many times. The genes are TRBV18 and TRBJ1-2, with D uncertain. CDR1 is KGHSH and CDR2 is LQKENI in the germline V gene. Trimming removed 0 bases from V and 5 bases from J, with 10 bases in between. CDR3 length: 14 amino acids. CDR3 sequence reads: CASSPPAGGYGYTF. CDR3 DNA sequence: TGTGCCAGCTCACCACCGGCGGGAGGTTATGGCTACACCTTC.

Ten or more counts support this clonotype. The chain employs TRBV28 and TRBJ2-7; 12 positions match TRBD2. The CDR3 sequence is 16 residues long. CDR1 is MDHEN, CDR2 SYDVKM, per germline. V was clipped by 6 bases and J by 6 bases; unmatched bases: 12. The CDR3 nucleotides read TGTGCCAGCAGCCCAATAGGGAAACTAGCGGGAGGCGAGCAGTACTTC. This translates into CASSPIGKLAGGEQYF.

The rearrangement joins TRBV7-9 to TRBJ2-1, with 8 positions matching TRBD1. V dropped 4 bases and J dropped 0; count of bases not matched to a gene: 11. The germline CDR1 and CDR2 sequences are SEHNR and FQNEAQ (reference sequence). This CDR3 has 18 residues. The CDR3 DNA is TGTGCCAGCAGCTCCATGCCGGGACAGGAGAGCTCCTACAATGAGCAGTTCTTC. Protein product: CASSSMPGQESSYNEQFF.

At least ten counts were recorded for this clonotype. V and J are TRBV6-1 and TRBJ2-3; D remains unclear. Germline V gene sequence: CDR1 MNHNS, CDR2 SASEGT. The V end was cut by 2 bases, the J end by 2 bases, with 14 bases between. The CDR3 sequence is 16 residues long. Here the CDR3 DNA reads TGTGCCAGCAGTGAAAGTATCGGGCCCCTCACAGATACGCAGTATTTT. Its translation: CASSESIGPLTDTQYF.